This T cell receptor beta chain was sequenced in a study of post-analysis software for immune sequencing data (dated by TCRdb to the mid-2010s). Regarding the study in general: The recorded disease courses included relapsing-remitting, secondary progressive and progressive-relapsing multiple sclerosis, and some patients had no subtype annotation. The patient repertoires were compared against approximately twelve previously published healthy control repertoires obtained from donors aged about 6 to 25 years. A subset of samples was prepared in parallel using single-end sample barcoding, then pooled and co-amplified after Illumina adapter ligation.

Receptor amplification or capture employed PCR. Sequencing relied on an Illumina HiSeq 2500. To reduce PCR and sequencing biases, unique molecular identifiers were incorporated into the TCR beta cDNA libraries. Every 1 to 10 million input T cells yielded approximately 500,000 cDNA molecules, meaning each molecule approximated one T cell. The patient libraries were prepared and sequenced using the same protocol as the earlier healthy control dataset. Samples belonging to the same batch were prepared together, multiplexed and sequenced on a shared HiSeq lane. The authors' analysis ran thus. MIGEC handled the raw barcoded reads, throwing out single-read molecular identifier groups before consensus assembly and CDR3 extraction. VDJtools was used for post-analysis of the clonotype tables, with diversity normalized by down-sampling every dataset to the smallest sample size. To correct batch-related cross-sample contamination, repertoire overlap clustering matched CDR3 amino acid sequences but not nucleotide sequences. The raw public reads went through TCRdb reprocessing: fastp at Q25, MiXCR clone calling, in-frame beta chains kept. Every entry covers one CDR3 protein and lists the most common genes and DNA from its rows. TCRdb's processing, not the study's, gives the V and J calls here. This sample lists about 150,000 distinct CDR3 sequences; about 29% were detected once. The ten largest make up approximately 1.5% of the sample.

TCR beta repertoires were profiled from peripheral blood of roughly 13 young patients with multiple sclerosis to demonstrate the VDJtools post-analysis software. The multiple sclerosis patients were children and adolescents between roughly 6 and 16 years of age. This clonotype was recorded at least ten times. Its antigen has not been determined. No base quality information exists; no much larger clone differs at one position. Study-wide findings and limitations: Strong co-clustering of samples prepared in the same batch was shown by direct clustering with F measure, prompting a batch-effect correction. Significantly lower normalized Chao1 diversity was found in multiple sclerosis patients than in controls, suggesting substantial peripheral T-cell clonal expansion. The multiple sclerosis patient group was slightly younger than the control group.

The TCR comes from a girl aged 5 to 17 with multiple sclerosis. What was sequenced was blood.

The DNA sequence is as follows: TGTGCCAGCAGCCAAGCCCGTGGGGGCGGGAGGACCACAGATACGCAGTATTTT. Its protein reads: CASSQARGGGRTTDTQYF. The V and J genes are TRBV3-1 and TRBJ2-3, with 8 junctional bases fitting TRBD2. From a lookup of the germline V gene (reference sequence), CDR1 and CDR2 are LGHDT and YNNKEL. From V the trimming removes 1 base and from J it removes 2 bases, while the gene matches leave 11 bases of the junction unaccounted for. Inclusive of the bounding cysteine and phenylalanine, the CDR3 is 18 residues long. This entry keeps only the CDR3 DNA: 54 bases, framed from base 1.